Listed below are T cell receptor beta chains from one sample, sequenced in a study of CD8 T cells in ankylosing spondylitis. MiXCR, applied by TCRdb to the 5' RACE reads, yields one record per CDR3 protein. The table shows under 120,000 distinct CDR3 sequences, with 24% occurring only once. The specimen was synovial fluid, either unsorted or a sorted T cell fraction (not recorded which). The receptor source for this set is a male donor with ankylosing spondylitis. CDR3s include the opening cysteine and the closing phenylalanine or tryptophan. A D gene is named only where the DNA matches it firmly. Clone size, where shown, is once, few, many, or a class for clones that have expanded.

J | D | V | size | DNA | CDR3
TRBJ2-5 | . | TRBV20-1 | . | TGCAGTGCTATTGAGACAGATCTGGGGGAGACCCAGTACTTC | CSAIETDLGETQYF
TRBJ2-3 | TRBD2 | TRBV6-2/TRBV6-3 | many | TGTGCCAGCAGTTACTCAGCGGGAGGTTTTCCCCCCACAGATACGCAGTATTTT | CASSYSAGGFPPTDTQYF
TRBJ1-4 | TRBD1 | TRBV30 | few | TGTGCCTGGGGGACAGGGACTAGTGAAAAACTGTTTTTT | CAWGTGTSEKLFF
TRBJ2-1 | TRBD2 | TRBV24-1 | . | TGTGCCACCAGGAGCGGGAGTATCAATGAGCAGTTCTTC | CATRSGSINEQFF
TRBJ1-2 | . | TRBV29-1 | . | TGCAGCGTAGGAACAGGTTCATATGGCTACACCTTC | CSVGTGSYGYTF
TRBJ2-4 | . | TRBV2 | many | TGTGCCAGCAGTGATAAAAACATTCAGTACTTC | CASSDKNIQYF
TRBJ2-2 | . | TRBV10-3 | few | TGTGCCATCAGTGAGCCCGGATTGGGCGGAGGGAACACCGGGGAGCTGTTTTTT | CAISEPGLGGGNTGELFF
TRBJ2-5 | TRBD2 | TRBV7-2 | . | TGTGCCAGCAGCCAGGGACTAGCGGGAGTAGGGGAGACCCAGTACTTC | CASSQGLAGVGETQYF
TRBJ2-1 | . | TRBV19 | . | TGTGCCATCTCTGACAGGCACTACAATGAGCAGTTCTTC | CAISDRHYNEQFF
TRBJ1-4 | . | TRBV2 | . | TGTGCCAGCAATGGTGACAGATGGAATGAAAAACTGTTTTTT | CASNGDRWNEKLFF
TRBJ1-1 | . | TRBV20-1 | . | TGCAGTGCTAGAGGTCATTCATCCAACAGTGAAGCTTTCTTT | CSARGHSSNSEAFF
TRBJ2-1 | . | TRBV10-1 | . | TGCGCCAGCAGTGCGGTCCAGCTCCCGCTATACAATGAGCAGTTCTTC | CASSAVQLPLYNEQFF
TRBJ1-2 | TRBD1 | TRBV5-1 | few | TGCGCCAGCAGCACCGGACAGGGGGCGGGTAACTATGGCTACACCTTC | CASSTGQGAGNYGYTF
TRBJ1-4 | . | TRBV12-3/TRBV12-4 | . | TGTGCCAGCAGTTCGAAACAGGGAGTCGGTGAAAAACTGTTTTTT | CASSSKQGVGEKLFF
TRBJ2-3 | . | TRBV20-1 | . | TGCAGTGCTAGCGGGAGAGGAGATACGCAGTATTTT | CSASGRGDTQYF
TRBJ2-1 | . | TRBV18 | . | TGTGCCAGCTCACCACCCTCCGGGGCCTTCTACAATGAGCAGTTCTTC | CASSPPSGAFYNEQFF
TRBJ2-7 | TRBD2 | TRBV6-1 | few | TGTGCCAGCAGAGCCACTAGCGGGAGGTTCTACGAGCAGTACTTC | CASRATSGRFYEQYF
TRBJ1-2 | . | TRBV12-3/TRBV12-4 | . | TGTGCCAGCAGCCCACAGGAGAACTATGGCTACACCTTC | CASSPQENYGYTF
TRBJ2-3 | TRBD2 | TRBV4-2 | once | TGTGCCAGCAGCCCCCCCCTGTGGAGCGGGAGTACCGCAGATACGCAGTATTTT | CASSPPLWSGSTADTQYF
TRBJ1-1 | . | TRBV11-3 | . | TGTGCCAGCAGCTTAGTGGGATCTGTGAACACTGAAGCTTTCTTT | CASSLVGSVNTEAFF
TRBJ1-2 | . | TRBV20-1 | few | TGCAGTGCTAGGGATCGGGTCTACTACACCTTC | CSARDRVYYTF
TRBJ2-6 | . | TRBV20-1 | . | TGCAGTGCTACCGGGGCATCCGGGGCCAACGTCCTGACTTTC | CSATGASGANVLTF